The 28 T cell receptor beta chains presented below share a single source sample, sequenced in a study of blood T cell repertoires in COVID-19. Sequencing used immunoSEQ multiplex PCR; TCRdb keeps in-frame clones, though not all of them. The sample includes more than 300,000 clones, around nine tenths seen only once; the top ten take 1.5% to 2%. Sequenced material: peripheral blood. The receptors were gathered from a woman under 40 with COVID-19, enrolled during active disease.

V and J are TRBV10-1 and TRBJ2-3; TRBD1 aligns across 9 bases. The ends lost 3 bases at V and 2 bases at J; junction bases unmatched: 3. This CDR3 is 15 amino acids long. In germline, CDR1 is WNHNN, CDR2 SYGVQD (reference sequence). The CDR3 here is CASSEGDRDTDTQYF. Written as DNA, the CDR3 is TGCGCCAGCAGTGAAGGGGACAGGGACACAGATACGCAGTATTTT.

The chain carries TRBV11-3 and TRBJ2-2; D perhaps matches TRBD2 (6 bases). The CDR3 covers 13 residues. Germline CDR1 and CDR2: SGHNT and YENEEA. The ends were cut back, 2 bases at V and 6 bases at J, with 7 bases in the middle. The CDR3 here is CASSLRLAGELFF. The CDR3 nucleotides are TGTGCCAGCAGCTTACGACTAGCCGGGGAGCTGTTTTTT.

This sequence joins TRBV18 and TRBJ2-5; 11 bases agree with TRBD1. With 5 bases clipped from V and 7 bases from J, the junction kept 6 bases outside the gene matches. This CDR3 is built from 14 residues. CDR1 and CDR2 (germline): KGHSH, LQKENI. The DNA of the CDR3 is TGTGCCAGCTCAGCAGGACAGGGGGCAGGGACCCAGTACTTC. Its protein is CASSAGQGAGTQYF.

This clone was observed a few times. V and J are TRBV4-3 and TRBJ1-1; TRBD1 is a possible D gene (6 bases). The V end lost 6 bases, the J end lost 4 bases, and 15 bases lay between the germline ends. The CDR3 is 14 amino acids. Germline CDR1 and CDR2: LGHNA and YSLEER. CDR3 in amino acids: CASSLNRVTTEAFF. The CDR3 region has the DNA TGCGCCAGCAGTCTAAACAGGGTAACCACTGAAGCTTTCTTT.

V usage is TRBV5-1 and J usage is TRBJ2-1, with TRBD1 matching over 9 bases. The CDR3 is 19 amino acids. The ends lost 0 bases at V and 8 bases at J; junction bases unmatched: 18. Per the germline V gene, CDR1 is SGHRS and CDR2 is YFSETQ. CDR3 DNA sequence: TGCGCCAGCAGCTTGGAGCCCGACCGGGACAGGGATTGGGCGGATGAGCAGTTCTTC. Its protein is CASSLEPDRDRDWADEQFF. The full variable domain, rest sourced from reference TRBV5-1 and TRBJ2-1, is KAGVTQTPRYLIKTRGQQVTLSCSPISGHRSVSWYQQTPGQGLQFLFEYFSETQRNKGNFPGRFSGRQFSNSRSEMNVSTLELGDSALYLCASSLEPDRDRDWADEQFFGPGTRLTVL.

CDR3 sequence: CASSIGRRNLAGEETQYF. The CDR3 DNA reads TGTGCCAGTAGTATAGGACGGCGGAACCTAGCGGGGGAAGAGACCCAGTACTTC. The gene calls are TRBV19 and TRBJ2-5, with 10 nucleotides matching TRBD2. Per germline, CDR1 LNHDA and CDR2 SQIVND (reference sequence). The trim removed 1 base at V and 3 bases at J, leaving 11 bases unmatched. The CDR3 totals 18 residues.

The rearrangement uses TRBV5-1 and TRBJ1-3; D is undetermined. Trimming removed 6 bases at V and 8 bases at J, with 15 bases between. Germline V CDR1 and CDR2: SGHRS, YFSETQ. This CDR3 region has 13 residues. CDR3 nucleotide sequence: TGCGCCAGCACCCAGACTCCGGGTGACACCATATATTTT. It specifies CASTQTPGDTIYF.

This chain uses TRBV25-1 with TRBJ2-5, with 7 bases fitting TRBD1. CDR3 length: 13 residues. The germline gives CDR1 MGHDK, CDR2 SYGVNS. Trimming removed 4 bases from V and 2 bases from J; junction bases left unmatched: 1. The CDR3 sequence is CASSVRGQETQYF. The CDR3 DNA reads as TGTGCCAGCAGTGTCAGGGGGCAAGAGACCCAGTACTTC.

This chain uses TRBV5-5 with TRBJ1-1, with D possibly TRBD1 on 6 matching bases. The V gene lost 4 bases and the J gene lost 5 bases, with 27 bases spanning the gap. The CDR3 loop spans 18 amino acids. The germline V gene encodes CDR1 SGHKS and CDR2 YYEKEE (reference sequence). Here the CDR3 reads CASSHRGAGVSGSTEAFF. CDR3 sequence (DNA): TGTGCCAGCAGCCATCGAGGGGCAGGGGTATCCGGTAGTACTGAAGCTTTCTTT. Filled out from reference TRBV5-5 and TRBJ1-1, the complete variable domain reads DAGVTQSPTHLIKTRGQQVTLRCSPISGHKSVSWYQQVLGQGPQFIFQYYEKEERGRGNFPDRFSARQFPNYSSELNVNALLLGDSALYLCASSHRGAGVSGSTEAFFGQGTRLTVV.

This chain links TRBV7-9 with TRBJ2-3, with 14 bases fitting TRBD2. Unmatched junction bases numbered 6, after V lost 1 base and J lost 3 bases. The V gene's germline CDR1 is SEHNR and CDR2 FQNEAQ (reference sequence). This CDR3 is built from 18 residues. Here the CDR3 reads CASSLDVGTSGGTDTQYF. The DNA of the CDR3 is TGTGCCAGCAGCTTAGACGTAGGGACTAGCGGGGGTACAGATACGCAGTATTTT.

The gene calls are TRBV6-6 and TRBJ1-5, with 9 positions matching TRBD1. Trimming cost V 5 bases and J 0 bases; bases outside gene matches: 2. Germline V gene lookup returns CDR1 MNHNY and CDR2 SVGAGI (reference sequence). The CDR3 sequence is 15 residues long. CDR3 DNA sequence: TGTGCCAGCAGTCGGACAGGGGATAGCAATCAGCCCCAGCATTTT. Its protein is CASSRTGDSNQPQHF.

The V call is TRBV6-5, the J call TRBJ1-6; TRBD1 matches at 7 bases. V was pared by 4 bases and J by 10 bases, with 10 bases of the junction left unmatched. Germline V gives CDR1 MNHEY, CDR2 SVGAGI. The CDR3 contains 15 residues. This chain's CDR3 is CASSLTGTETSPLHF. The CDR3, as DNA: TGTGCCAGCAGTTTAACCGGGACAGAAACATCACCCCTCCACTTT.

This clone was detected once. The J gene is TRBJ1-2, the V gene TRBV28; D not resolved. With 6 bases removed from V and 7 bases from J, the gap between germline ends came to 24 bases. The CDR3 length is 16 residues. Germline V gene sequence: CDR1 MDHEN, CDR2 SYDVKM. This chain's CDR3 is CASRTNSAGYEGGYTF. Here the CDR3 DNA reads TGTGCCAGCAGGACGAATTCAGCGGGATATGAGGGTGGCTACACCTTC.

The chain recombines TRBV7-9 with TRBJ2-5; D is possibly TRBD1 (6 bases). Germline values: CDR1 SEHNR, CDR2 FQNEAQ (reference sequence). This CDR3 is 15 amino acids long. The V gene lost 1 base and the J gene lost 0 bases, with 9 bases spanning the gap. The CDR3 DNA reads as TGTGCCAGCAGCTTAGTCAGGGGCGACCAAGAGACCCAGTACTTC. Protein: CASSLVRGDQETQYF.

The chain carries TRBV6-1 and TRBJ2-1; TRBD1 is a possible D gene (5 bases). CDR1 and CDR2 (germline): MNHNS, SASEGT. The CDR3 runs to 12 residues. Trimming removed 3 bases at V and 12 bases at J, with 12 bases between. CDR3 sequence: CASSDQGWVQFF. The CDR3 DNA is TGTGCCAGCAGTGATCAGGGTTGGGTGCAGTTCTTC.

This chain uses TRBV11-3 with TRBJ2-7; perhaps TRBD2 as D (5 bases). The CDR3 covers 14 residues. CDR1 is SGHNT, CDR2 YENEEA, per germline. V was clipped by 5 bases and J by 0 bases, with 11 bases between them. DNA of the CDR3: TGTGCCAGCAGCCCAAGAGGGAGCTCCTACGAGCAGTACTTC. Translation: CASSPRGSSYEQYF.

V and J are TRBV10-3 and TRBJ2-5; D is possibly TRBD2 (5 bases). In germline, CDR1 is ENHRY, CDR2 SYGVKD. The germline V and J ends were trimmed by 6 bases and 5 bases, with 16 bases remaining between them. The CDR3 has 14 amino acids. In nucleotides, the CDR3 is TGTGCCATCAGCCGGACGGGCGGGCGGGAGACCCAGTACTTC. Its protein product is CAISRTGGRETQYF.

This chain links TRBV25-1 with TRBJ1-3; D not resolved. The length of the CDR3 is 16 residues. V lost 2 bases, J lost 0 bases, and 11 bases lay in between. Per the germline V gene, CDR1 is MGHDK and CDR2 is SYGVNS. CDR3 sequence reads: CASSEMTPSSGNTIYF. The CDR3 coding sequence is TGTGCCAGCAGTGAAATGACTCCCAGCTCTGGAAACACCATATATTTT.

The sample holds a few counts of this clone. The chain has TRBV2 and TRBJ2-3; TRBD1 might be the D (5 bases). The germline gives CDR1 SNHLY, CDR2 FYNNEI. This CDR3 has 14 residues. V was cut by 6 bases and J by 12 bases, with 22 bases left in between. The CDR3: CASSPDFRADIQYF. CDR3 bases: TGTGCCAGCAGCCCTGACTTCAGGGCGGATATACAGTATTTT.

Comment on this clone: One junction end disagrees with the germline gene, perhaps due to a read error. V usage is TRBV5-1 and J usage is TRBJ2-1; weak D call: TRBD2 (7 bases). The V gene's germline CDR1 is SGHRS and CDR2 YFSETQ. The CDR3 spans 16 residues. The CDR3 here is CASSPRGEQGYSEQFF. CDR3 coding DNA: TGCGCCAGCAGTCCTCGGGGGGAGCAGGGGTACAGTGAGCAGTTCTTC.

J is TRBJ2-2 and V is TRBV2, with 7 bases fitting TRBD1. The CDR3 is made up of 15 amino acids. Per the germline V gene, CDR1 is SNHLY and CDR2 is FYNNEI. V shed 6 bases, J shed 6 bases, and the junction held 10 bases outside the gene matches. CDR3 sequence (DNA): TGTGCCAGCAGGGTGACAGGGCCCCTTGCCGGGGAGCTGTTTTTT. This sequence encodes CASRVTGPLAGELFF.

This clone occurred a few times. The chain is built from TRBV5-1 and TRBJ1-4; D not certain. Per the germline V gene, CDR1 is SGHRS and CDR2 is YFSETQ. The CDR3 extends over 15 amino acids. V dropped 4 bases and J dropped 9 bases, with 19 bases sitting between them. In DNA form, the CDR3 reads TGCGCCAGCAGCCTGGCGGGAAGCCAATCTAAAAAACTGTTTTTT. Protein: CASSLAGSQSKKLFF.

The chain joins TRBV11-3 to TRBJ2-1; weak D call: TRBD1 (5 bases). This CDR3 region has 15 residues. V was trimmed by 3 bases and J by 5 bases, leaving 14 bases between them. From germline, CDR1 is SGHNT and CDR2 YENEEA. This CDR3 reads CASSFREVRDNEQFF. The DNA of the CDR3 is TGTGCCAGCAGCTTTAGAGAGGTCAGGGACAATGAGCAGTTCTTC.

The gene calls are TRBV15 and TRBJ2-1; 7 positions agree with TRBD1. Trimming took 7 bases from V and 2 from J; bases not matched to a gene: 8. The CDR3 is 15 amino acids. Looked up from germline, CDR1 is LNHNV and CDR2 is YYDKDF (reference sequence). This CDR3 is CATTWDRLPYNEQFF. CDR3 sequence (DNA): TGTGCCACCACCTGGGACAGACTGCCCTACAATGAGCAGTTCTTC.

The chain joins TRBV30 to TRBJ2-3; 12 bases map to TRBD1. The junction had 9 bases not matched to a gene; V was cut back by 4 bases and J by 4 bases. CDR3 size: 16 residues. The germline gives CDR1 GTSNPN, CDR2 SVGIG (reference sequence). For the CDR3, the DNA is TGTGCCTGGACGATTGGGACAGGGGGCATCGCAGATACGCAGTATTTT. Its protein is CAWTIGTGGIADTQYF.

This clone was detected once. The chain has TRBV7-9 and TRBJ1-1, with TRBD1 matching over 10 bases. There are 13 residues in the CDR3. From germline, CDR1 is SEHNR and CDR2 FQNEAQ (reference sequence). With V trimmed by 8 bases and J by 7 bases, 7 bases remained unmatched. CDR3 sequence: CASANRDRGEAFF. In DNA form, the CDR3 reads TGTGCCAGCGCAAACCGGGACAGGGGTGAAGCTTTCTTT.

The rearrangement links TRBV28 to TRBJ2-1; perhaps TRBD2 as D (5 bases). CDR3 length: 14 amino acids. V was clipped by 2 bases and J by 9 bases, with 14 bases between them. Germline V gene sequence: CDR1 MDHEN, CDR2 SYDVKM. The CDR3 nucleotides are TGTGCCAGCAGTTTAACTATCCACGGAGGTGAGCAGTTCTTC. This codes for CASSLTIHGGEQFF.

The J gene is TRBJ1-3, the V gene TRBV11-2; the match to TRBD1 covers 8 bases. The germline V gene has CDR1 SGHAT and CDR2 FQNNGV. The CDR3 has 14 residues. J lost 0 bases, V lost 7 bases, and 2 bases had no gene match. CDR3 coding DNA: TGTGCCAGCACCACAGGGGGCTCTGGAAACACCATATATTTT. Translated, it gives CASTTGGSGNTIYF.